This TCR beta chain came from a study of immune evolution from preneoplasia to lung adenocarcinoma. The length of the CDR3 is 16 residues. V lost 3 bases and J lost 5; bases outside the gene matches: 11. Germline CDR1 and CDR2: SGHRS and YFSETQ. Profiled with immunoSEQ multiplex PCR; TCRdb holds only in-frame clones, not every one. The table shows about 9,000 clones, with 70% to 90% occurring only once. This chain connects TRBV5-1 to TRBJ2-7; 10 nucleotides match TRBD2. This TCR was sampled from a person between 65 and 79 years old with lung adenocarcinoma. Sequencing input: FFPE minimally invasive lung adenocarcinoma tissue. This CDR3 is CASSSSVAGGHNEQYF. For the CDR3, the DNA is TGCGCCAGCAGCTCGTCCGTAGCGGGGGGCCACAACGAGCAGTACTTC.